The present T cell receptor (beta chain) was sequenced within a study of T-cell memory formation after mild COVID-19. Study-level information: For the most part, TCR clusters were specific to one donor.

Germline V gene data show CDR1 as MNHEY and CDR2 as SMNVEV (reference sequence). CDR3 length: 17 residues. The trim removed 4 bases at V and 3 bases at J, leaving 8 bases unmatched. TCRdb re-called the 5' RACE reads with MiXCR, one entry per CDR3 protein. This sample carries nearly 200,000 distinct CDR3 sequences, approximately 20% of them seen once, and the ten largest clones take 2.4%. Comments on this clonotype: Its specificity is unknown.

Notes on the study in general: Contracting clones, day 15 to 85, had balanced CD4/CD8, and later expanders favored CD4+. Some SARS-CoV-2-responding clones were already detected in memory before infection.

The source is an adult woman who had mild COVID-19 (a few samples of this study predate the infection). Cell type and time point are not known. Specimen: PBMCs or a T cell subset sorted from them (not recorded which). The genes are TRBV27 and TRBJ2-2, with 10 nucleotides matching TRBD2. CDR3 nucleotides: TGTGCCAGCAGTTCCAAATACCTAGCGGGAGACACCGGGGAGCTGTTTTTT. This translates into CASSSKYLAGDTGELFF.